The clone carrying this TCR beta chain occurred a few times. The record originates from a study of cytomegalovirus exposure and HLA in healthy donors. The study ran its PCR with 60 Vbeta and 13 Jbeta primers. The protocol was immunoSEQ multiplex PCR, while the TCRdb copy is restricted to in-frame clones and leaves out a portion. The data contain over 120,000 clones, 65% to 85% of them seen just once; the ten biggest clones take up 7%. The clonotype comes from a man younger than 40 in good health and CMV-seronegative. Specimen: PBMCs.

CDR3: CASGLGGQKNNSPLHF. The DNA of the CDR3 is TGTGCCAGTGGCTTAGGGGGACAGAAGAATAATTCACCCCTCCACTTT. The rearrangement uses TRBV19 and TRBJ1-6; 7 bases align to TRBD1. The CDR3 sequence is 16 residues long. The germline gives CDR1 LNHDA, CDR2 SQIVND (reference sequence). Trimming at V came to 8 bases and at J to 5 bases, leaving 12 bases not matched to a gene.